The present T cell receptor beta chain was sequenced within a study of monozygotic twins with inflammatory bowel disease. Study conclusions and caveats: Added variability in patient repertoires may stem from differing immunosuppressive treatments. Using the inverse Simpson index, IBD patients had lower TCRbeta diversity than healthy co-twins.

Germline-derived CDR1 and CDR2 are MNHNS and SASEGT. The CDR3 runs to 14 residues. Via template switching, UMIs carrying a 6-nucleotide sample barcode were introduced. TCRdb reprocessed the 5' RACE reads; each CDR3 protein has one entry and no DNA is given. Its listing shows some 170,000 distinct CDR3 sequences. As for this clonotype: The target antigen is unknown.

The J gene is TRBJ1-2, the V gene TRBV6-1; no DNA is available, so the TRBD1 call from TCRdb remains unchecked. Sequences were obtained from blood. The receptor was isolated from a human donor with ulcerative colitis or Crohn's disease, or a healthy co-twin of an affected twin (not recorded which). CDR3: CASSVYTGGSGYTF.